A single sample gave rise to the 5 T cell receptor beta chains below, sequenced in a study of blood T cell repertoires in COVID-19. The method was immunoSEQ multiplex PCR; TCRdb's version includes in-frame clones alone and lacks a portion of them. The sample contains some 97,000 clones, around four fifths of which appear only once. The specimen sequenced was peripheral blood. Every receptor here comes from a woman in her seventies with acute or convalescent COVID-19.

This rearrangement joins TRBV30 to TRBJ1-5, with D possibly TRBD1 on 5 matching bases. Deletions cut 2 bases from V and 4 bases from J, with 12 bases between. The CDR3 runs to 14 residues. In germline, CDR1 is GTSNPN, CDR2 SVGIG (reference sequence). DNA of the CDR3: TGTGCCTGGAGTAAGGGACTCGCGAATCAGCCCCAGCATTTT. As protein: CAWSKGLANQPQHF.

CDR3 in amino acids: CATSDPGTGERNEQFF. Here the CDR3 DNA reads TGTGCCACCAGTGACCCCGGGACAGGGGAGCGGAATGAGCAGTTCTTC. The chain has TRBV24-1 and TRBJ2-1, with 10 nucleotides matching TRBD1. CDR1 KGHDR and CDR2 SFDVKD come from the germline V gene. J gave up 7 bases and V 4 bases, and 9 bases lay outside the gene matches. The CDR3 consists of 16 residues.

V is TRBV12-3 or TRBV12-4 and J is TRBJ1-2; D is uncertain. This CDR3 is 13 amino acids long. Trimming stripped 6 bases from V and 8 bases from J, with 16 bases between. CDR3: CASSLHQVIGYTF. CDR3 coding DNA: TGTGCCAGCAGCCTACATCAGGTAATCGGCTACACCTTC.

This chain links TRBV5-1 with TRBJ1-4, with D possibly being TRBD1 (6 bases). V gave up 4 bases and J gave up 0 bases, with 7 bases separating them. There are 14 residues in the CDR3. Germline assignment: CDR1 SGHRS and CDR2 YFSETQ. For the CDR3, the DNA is TGCGCCAGCAGCACAGGGACAACTAATGAAAAACTGTTTTTT. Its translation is CASSTGTTNEKLFF.

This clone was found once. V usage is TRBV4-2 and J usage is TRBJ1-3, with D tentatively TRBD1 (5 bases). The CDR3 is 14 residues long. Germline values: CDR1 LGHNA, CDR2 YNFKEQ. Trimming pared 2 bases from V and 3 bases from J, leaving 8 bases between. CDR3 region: CASSQTDSGNTIYF. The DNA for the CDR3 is TGTGCCAGCAGCCAAACAGACAGTGGAAACACCATATATTTT.